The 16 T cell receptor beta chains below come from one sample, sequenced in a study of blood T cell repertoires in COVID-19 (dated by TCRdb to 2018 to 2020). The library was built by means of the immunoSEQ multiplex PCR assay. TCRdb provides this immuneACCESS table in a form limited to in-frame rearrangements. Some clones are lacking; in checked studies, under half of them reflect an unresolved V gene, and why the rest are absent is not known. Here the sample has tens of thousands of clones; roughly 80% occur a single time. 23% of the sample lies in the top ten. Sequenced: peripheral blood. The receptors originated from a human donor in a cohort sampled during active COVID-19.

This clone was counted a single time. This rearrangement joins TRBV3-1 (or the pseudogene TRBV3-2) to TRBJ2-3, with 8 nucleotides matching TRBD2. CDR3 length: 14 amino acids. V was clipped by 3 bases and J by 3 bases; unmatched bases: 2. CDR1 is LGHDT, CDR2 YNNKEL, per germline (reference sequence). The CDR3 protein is CASSHGGGTDTQYF. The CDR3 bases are TGTGCCAGCAGCCACGGCGGGGGGACAGATACGCAGTATTTT.

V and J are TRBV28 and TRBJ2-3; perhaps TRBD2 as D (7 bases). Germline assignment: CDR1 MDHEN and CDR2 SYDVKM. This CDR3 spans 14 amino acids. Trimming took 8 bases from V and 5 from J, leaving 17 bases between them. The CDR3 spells CASLSRGAGDTQYF. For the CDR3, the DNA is TGTGCCAGCTTATCCCGGGGGGCGGGAGATACGCAGTATTTT.

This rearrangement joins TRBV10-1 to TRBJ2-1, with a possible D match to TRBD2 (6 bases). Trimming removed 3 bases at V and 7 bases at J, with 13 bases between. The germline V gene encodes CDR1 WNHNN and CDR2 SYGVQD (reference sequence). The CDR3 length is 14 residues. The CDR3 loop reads CASSDTTGVNEQFF. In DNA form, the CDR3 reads TGCGCCAGCAGTGATACGACGGGGGTGAATGAGCAGTTCTTC.

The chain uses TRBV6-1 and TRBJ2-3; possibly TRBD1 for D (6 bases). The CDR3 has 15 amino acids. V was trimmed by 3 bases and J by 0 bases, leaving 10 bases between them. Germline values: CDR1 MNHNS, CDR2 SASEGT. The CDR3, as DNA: TGTGCCAGCAGTGAGATGCAGGGGAGCACAGATACGCAGTATTTT. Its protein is CASSEMQGSTDTQYF.

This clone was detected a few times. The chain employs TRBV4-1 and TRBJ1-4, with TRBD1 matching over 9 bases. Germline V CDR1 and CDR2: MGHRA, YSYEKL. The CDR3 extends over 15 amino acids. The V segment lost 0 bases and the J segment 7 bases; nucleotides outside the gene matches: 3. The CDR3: CASSQEPDRGEKLFF. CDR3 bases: TGCGCCAGCAGCCAAGAACCGGACAGGGGTGAAAAACTGTTTTTT.

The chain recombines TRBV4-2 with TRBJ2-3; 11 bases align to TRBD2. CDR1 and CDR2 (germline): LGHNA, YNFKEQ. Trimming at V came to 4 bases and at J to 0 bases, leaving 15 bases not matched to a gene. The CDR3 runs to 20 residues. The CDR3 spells CASSRYSTSGVTTSTDTQYF. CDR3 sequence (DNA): TGTGCCAGCAGCCGCTATTCGACTAGCGGGGTTACTACTAGCACAGATACGCAGTATTTT.

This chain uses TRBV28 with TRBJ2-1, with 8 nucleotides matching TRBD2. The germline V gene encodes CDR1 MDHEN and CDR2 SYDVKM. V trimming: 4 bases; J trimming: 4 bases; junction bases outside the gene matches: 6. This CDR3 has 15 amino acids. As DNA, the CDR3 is TGTGCCAGCAGTTCCGCGGGGGGTCGTTACAATGAGCAGTTCTTC. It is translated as CASSSAGGRYNEQFF. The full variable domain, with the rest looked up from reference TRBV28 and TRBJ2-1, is DVKVTQSSRYLVKRTGEKVFLECVQDMDHENMFWYRQDPGLGLRLIYFSYDVKMKEKGDIPEGYSVSREKKERFSLILESASTNQTSMYLCASSSAGGRYNEQFFGPGTRLTVL.

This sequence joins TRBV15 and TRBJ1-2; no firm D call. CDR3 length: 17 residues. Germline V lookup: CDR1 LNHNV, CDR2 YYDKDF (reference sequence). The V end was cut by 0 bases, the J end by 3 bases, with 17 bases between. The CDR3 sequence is CATSRDGNSRGDYGYTF. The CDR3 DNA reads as TGTGCCACCAGCAGAGATGGAAACAGCCGGGGAGACTATGGCTACACCTTC.

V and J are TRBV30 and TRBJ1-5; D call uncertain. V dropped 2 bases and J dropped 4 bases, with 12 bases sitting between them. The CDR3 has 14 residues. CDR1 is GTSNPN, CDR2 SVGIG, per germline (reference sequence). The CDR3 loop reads CAWSQPGSNQPQHF. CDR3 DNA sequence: TGTGCCTGGAGTCAGCCGGGATCTAATCAGCCCCAGCATTTT.

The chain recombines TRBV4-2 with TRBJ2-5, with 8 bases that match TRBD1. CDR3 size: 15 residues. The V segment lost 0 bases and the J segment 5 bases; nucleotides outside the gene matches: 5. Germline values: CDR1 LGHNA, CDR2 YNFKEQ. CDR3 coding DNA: TGTGCCAGCAGCCAAGAAAGGACAGGGCGGGAGACCCAGTACTTC. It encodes CASSQERTGRETQYF.

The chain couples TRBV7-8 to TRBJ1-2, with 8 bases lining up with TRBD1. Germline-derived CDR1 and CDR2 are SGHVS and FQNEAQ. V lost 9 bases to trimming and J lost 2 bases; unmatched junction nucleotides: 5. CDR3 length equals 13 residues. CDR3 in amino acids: CASGTGLNYGYTF. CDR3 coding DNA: TGTGCCAGTGGGACAGGACTCAACTATGGCTACACCTTC.

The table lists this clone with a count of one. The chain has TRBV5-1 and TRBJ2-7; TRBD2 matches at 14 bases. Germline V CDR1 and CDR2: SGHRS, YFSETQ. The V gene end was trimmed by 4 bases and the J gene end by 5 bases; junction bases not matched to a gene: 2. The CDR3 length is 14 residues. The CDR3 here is CASSAGLAGDEQYF. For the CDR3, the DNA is TGCGCCAGCAGCGCGGGACTAGCGGGAGACGAGCAGTACTTC.

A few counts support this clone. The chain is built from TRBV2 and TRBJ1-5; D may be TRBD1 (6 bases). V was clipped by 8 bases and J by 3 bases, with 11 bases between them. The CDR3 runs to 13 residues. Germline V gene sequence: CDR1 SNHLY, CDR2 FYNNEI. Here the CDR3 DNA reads TGTGCCAGCTTACAGGGCGCCAATCAGCCCCAGCATTTT. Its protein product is CASLQGANQPQHF.

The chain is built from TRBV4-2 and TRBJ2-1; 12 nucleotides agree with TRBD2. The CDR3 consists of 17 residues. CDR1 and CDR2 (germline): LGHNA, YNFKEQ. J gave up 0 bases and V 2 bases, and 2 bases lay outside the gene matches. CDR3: CASSQRLAGVSYNEQFF. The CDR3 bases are TGTGCCAGCAGCCAAAGACTAGCGGGAGTCTCCTACAATGAGCAGTTCTTC.

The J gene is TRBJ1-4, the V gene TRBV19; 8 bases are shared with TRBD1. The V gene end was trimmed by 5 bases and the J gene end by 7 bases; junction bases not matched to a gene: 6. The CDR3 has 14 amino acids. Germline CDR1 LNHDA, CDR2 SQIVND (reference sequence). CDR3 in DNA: TGTGCCAGTAGTCGTGACAGGGGTGGTGAAAAACTGTTTTTT. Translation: CASSRDRGGEKLFF.

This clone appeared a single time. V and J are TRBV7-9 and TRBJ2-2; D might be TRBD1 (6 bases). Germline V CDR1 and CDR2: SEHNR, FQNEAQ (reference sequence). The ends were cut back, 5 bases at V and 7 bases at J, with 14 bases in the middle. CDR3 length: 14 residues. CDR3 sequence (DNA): TGTGCCAGCAGCGAGGGGGACGACCTCGGGGAGCTGTTTTTT. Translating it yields CASSEGDDLGELFF.